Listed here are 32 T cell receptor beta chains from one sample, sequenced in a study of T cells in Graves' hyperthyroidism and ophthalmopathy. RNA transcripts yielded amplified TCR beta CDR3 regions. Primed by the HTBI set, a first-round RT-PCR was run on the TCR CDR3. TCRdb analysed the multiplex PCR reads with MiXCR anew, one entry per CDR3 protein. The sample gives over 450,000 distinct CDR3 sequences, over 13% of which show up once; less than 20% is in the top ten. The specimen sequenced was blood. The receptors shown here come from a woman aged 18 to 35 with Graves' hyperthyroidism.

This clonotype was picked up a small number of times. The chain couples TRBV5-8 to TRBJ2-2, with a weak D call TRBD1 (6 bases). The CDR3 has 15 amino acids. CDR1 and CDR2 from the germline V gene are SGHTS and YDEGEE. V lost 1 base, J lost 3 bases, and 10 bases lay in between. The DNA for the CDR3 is TGTGCCAGCAGCTTGTGGGGACATGACACCGGGGAGCTGTTTTTT. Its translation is CASSLWGHDTGELFF.

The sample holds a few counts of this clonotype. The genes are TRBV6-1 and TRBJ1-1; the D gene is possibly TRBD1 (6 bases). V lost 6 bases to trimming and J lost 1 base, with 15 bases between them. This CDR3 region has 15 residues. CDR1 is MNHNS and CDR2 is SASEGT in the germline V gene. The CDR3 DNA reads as TGTGCCAGCAGATACCAGGGACACCCGAACACTGAAGCTTTCTTT. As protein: CASRYQGHPNTEAFF.

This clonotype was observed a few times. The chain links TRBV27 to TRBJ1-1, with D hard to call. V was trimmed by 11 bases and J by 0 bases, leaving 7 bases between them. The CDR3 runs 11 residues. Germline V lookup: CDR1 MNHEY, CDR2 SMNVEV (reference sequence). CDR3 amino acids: CAGGVNTEAFF. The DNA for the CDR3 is TGTGCCGGCGGGGTGAACACTGAAGCTTTCTTT.

The CDR3 DNA reads as TGTGCCAGTAGTATTCGGGCAGATACGCAGTATTTT. It encodes CASSIRADTQYF. V usage is TRBV19 and J usage is TRBJ2-3; D gene uncertain. The germline gives CDR1 LNHDA, CDR2 SQIVND (reference sequence). With 3 bases removed from V and 4 bases from J, the gap between germline ends came to 5 bases. This CDR3 region has 12 residues.

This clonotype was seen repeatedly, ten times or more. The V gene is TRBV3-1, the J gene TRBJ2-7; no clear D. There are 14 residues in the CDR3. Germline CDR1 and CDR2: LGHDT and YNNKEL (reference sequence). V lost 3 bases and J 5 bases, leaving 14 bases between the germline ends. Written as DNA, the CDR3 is TGTGCCAGCAGCCATGCTTCCTCAGTTCACGAGCAGTACTTC. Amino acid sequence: CASSHASSVHEQYF.

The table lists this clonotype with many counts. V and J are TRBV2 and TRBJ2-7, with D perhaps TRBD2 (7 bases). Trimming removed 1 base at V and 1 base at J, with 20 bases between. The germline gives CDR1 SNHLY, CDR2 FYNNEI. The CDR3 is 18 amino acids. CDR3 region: CASSEGGQTGGFSYEQYF. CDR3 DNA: TGTGCCAGCAGTGAAGGTGGACAGACGGGAGGTTTTTCCTACGAGCAGTACTTC.

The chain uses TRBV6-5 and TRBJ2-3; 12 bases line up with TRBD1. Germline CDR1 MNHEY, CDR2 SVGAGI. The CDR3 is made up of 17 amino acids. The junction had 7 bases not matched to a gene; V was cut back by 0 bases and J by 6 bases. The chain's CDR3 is CASSYSVGTGGKDTQYF. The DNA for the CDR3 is TGTGCCAGCAGTTACTCCGTCGGGACAGGGGGCAAGGATACGCAGTATTTT.

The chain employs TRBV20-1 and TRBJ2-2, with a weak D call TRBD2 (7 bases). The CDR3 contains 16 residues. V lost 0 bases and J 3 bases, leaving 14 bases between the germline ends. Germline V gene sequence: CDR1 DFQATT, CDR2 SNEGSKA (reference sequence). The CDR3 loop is CSARDLGEGDTGELFF. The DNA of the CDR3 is TGCAGTGCTAGAGATTTGGGGGAGGGGGACACCGGGGAGCTGTTTTTT.

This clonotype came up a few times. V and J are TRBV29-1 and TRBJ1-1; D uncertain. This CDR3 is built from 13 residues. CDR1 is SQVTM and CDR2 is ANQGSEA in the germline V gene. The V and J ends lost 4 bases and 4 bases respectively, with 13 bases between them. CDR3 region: CSVGSGLGTEAFF. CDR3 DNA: TGCAGCGTTGGAAGTGGGCTCGGCACTGAAGCTTTCTTT.

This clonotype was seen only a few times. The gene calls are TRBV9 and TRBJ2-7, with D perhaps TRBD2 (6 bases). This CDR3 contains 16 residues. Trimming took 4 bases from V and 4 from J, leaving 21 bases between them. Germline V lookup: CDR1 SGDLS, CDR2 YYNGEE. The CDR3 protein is CASSLGTDLPTYEQYF. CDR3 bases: TGTGCCAGCAGCCTCGGGACTGACTTACCTACTTACGAGCAGTACTTC.

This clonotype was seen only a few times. CDR3 region: CASTRGGTRIGEQYF. The CDR3 DNA reads TGTGCCAGCACCCGGGGGGGGACTAGAATTGGCGAGCAGTACTTC. The rearrangement uses TRBV6-1 and TRBJ2-7; TRBD2 agrees at 8 bases. Per the germline V gene, CDR1 is MNHNS and CDR2 is SASEGT. J lost 6 bases, V lost 7 bases, and 14 bases had no gene match. This CDR3 is built from 15 residues.

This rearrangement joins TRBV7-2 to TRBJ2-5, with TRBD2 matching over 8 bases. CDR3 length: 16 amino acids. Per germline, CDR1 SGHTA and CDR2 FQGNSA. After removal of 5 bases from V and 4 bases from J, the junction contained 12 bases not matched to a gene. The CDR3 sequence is CASSTGGRTAGETQYF. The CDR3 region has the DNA TGTGCCAGCAGCACGGGGGGGAGGACAGCGGGAGAGACCCAGTACTTC.

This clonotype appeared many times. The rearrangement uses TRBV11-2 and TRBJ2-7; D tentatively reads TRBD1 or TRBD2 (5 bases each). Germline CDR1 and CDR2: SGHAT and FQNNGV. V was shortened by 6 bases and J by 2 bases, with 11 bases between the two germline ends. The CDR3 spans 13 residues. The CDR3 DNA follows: TGTGCCAGCAGTTCCGGGACGACCTACGAGCAGTACGTC. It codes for CASSSGTTYEQYV.

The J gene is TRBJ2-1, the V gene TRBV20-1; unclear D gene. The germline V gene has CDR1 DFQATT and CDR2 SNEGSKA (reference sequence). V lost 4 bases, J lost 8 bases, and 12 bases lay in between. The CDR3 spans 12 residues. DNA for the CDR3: TGCAGTGCTAATAGGGTAGGCGATGAGCAGTTCTTC. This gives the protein CSANRVGDEQFF.

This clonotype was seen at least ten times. The CDR3 loop reads CASSLQAAANTGELFF. CDR3 sequence (DNA): TGTGCCAGCAGCTTACAGGCGGCCGCGAACACCGGGGAGCTGTTTTTT. V and J are TRBV7-2 and TRBJ2-2; D remains ambiguous. Germline loops: CDR1 SGHTA, CDR2 FQGNSA. This CDR3 region has 16 residues. V was pared by 2 bases and J by 0 bases, with 10 bases between.

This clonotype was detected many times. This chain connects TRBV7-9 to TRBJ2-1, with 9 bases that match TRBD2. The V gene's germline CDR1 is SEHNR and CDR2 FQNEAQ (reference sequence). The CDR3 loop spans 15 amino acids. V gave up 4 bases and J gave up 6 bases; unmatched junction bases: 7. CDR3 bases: TGTGCCAGCAGCTCTGGACTAGCGTCCACCAATGAGCAGTTCTTC. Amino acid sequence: CASSSGLASTNEQFF. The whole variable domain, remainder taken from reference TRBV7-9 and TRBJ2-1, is DTGVSQNPRHKITKRGQNVTFRCDPISEHNRLYWYRQTLGQGPEFLTYFQNEAQLEKSRLLSDRFSAERPKGSFSTLEIQRTEQGDSAMYLCASSSGLASTNEQFFGPGTRLTVL.

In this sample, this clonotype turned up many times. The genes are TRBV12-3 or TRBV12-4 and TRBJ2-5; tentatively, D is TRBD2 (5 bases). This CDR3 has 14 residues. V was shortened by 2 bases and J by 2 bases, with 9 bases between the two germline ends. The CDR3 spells CASSLYGEQETQYF. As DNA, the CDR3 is TGTGCCAGCAGTTTATACGGGGAACAAGAGACCCAGTACTTC.

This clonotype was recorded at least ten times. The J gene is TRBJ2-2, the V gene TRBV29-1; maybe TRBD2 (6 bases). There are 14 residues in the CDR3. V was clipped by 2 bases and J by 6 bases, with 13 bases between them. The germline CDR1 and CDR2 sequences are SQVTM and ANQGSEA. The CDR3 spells CSVERGSEAGELFF. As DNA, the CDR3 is TGCAGCGTTGAACGGGGGAGTGAGGCCGGGGAGCTGTTTTTT.

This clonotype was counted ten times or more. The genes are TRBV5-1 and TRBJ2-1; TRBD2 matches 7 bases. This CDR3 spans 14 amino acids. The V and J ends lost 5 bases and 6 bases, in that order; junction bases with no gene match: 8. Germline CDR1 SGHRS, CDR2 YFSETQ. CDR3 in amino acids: CASSVRELINEQFF. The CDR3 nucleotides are TGCGCCAGCAGTGTGCGGGAGTTGATCAATGAGCAGTTCTTC.

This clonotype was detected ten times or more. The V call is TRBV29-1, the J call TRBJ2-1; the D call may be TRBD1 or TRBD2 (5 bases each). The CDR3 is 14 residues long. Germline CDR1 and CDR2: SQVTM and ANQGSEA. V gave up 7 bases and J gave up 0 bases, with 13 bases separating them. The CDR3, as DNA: TGCAGCGCCGGGGACGAGAGCTCCTACAATGAGCAGTTCTTC. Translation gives CSAGDESSYNEQFF.

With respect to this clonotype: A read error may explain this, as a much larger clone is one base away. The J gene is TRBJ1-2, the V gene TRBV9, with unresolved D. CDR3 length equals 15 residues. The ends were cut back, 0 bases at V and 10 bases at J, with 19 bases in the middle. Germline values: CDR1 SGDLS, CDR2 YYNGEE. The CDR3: CASSVVPDENSVYTF. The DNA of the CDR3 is TGTGCCAGCAGCGTAGTCCCAGACGAGAACTCTGTCTACACCTTC. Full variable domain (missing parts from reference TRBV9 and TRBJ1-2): DSGVTQTPKHLITATGQRVTLRCSPRSGDLSVYWYQQSLDQGLQFLIQYYNGEERAKGNILERFSAQQFPDLHSELNLSSLELGDSALYFCASSVVPDENSVYTFGSGTRLTVV.

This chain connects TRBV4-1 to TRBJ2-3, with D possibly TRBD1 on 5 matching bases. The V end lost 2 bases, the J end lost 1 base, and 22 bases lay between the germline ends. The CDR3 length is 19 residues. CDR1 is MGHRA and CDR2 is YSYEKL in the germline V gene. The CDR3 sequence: CASSQPPLLTEGGTDTQYF. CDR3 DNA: TGCGCCAGCAGCCAACCGCCCCTCCTTACGGAAGGGGGCACAGATACGCAGTATTTT.

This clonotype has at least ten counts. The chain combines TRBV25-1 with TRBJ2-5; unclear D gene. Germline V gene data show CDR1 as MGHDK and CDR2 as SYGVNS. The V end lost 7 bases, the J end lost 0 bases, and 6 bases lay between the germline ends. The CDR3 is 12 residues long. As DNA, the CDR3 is TGTGCCAGCAAACGGAACCAAGAGACCCAGTACTTC. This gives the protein CASKRNQETQYF.

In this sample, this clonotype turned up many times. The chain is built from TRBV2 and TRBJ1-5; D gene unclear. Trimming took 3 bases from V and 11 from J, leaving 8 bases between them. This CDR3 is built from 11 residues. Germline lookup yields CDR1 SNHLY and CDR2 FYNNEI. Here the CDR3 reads CASSDGRAQHF. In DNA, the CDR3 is TGTGCCAGCAGTGATGGCCGGGCCCAGCATTTT.

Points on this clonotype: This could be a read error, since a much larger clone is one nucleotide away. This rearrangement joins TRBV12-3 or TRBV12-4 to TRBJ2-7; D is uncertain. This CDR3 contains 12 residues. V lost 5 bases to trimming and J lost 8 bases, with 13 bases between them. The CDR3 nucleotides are TGTGCCAGCAGTGAATTCGGCGACCAGCAGTACTTC. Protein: CASSEFGDQQYF.

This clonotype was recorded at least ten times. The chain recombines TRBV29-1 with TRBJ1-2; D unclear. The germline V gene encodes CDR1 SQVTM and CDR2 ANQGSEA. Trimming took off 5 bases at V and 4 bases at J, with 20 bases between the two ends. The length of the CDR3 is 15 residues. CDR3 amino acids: CSVSPGPQPIYGYTF. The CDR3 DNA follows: TGCAGCGTTTCGCCCGGGCCTCAACCAATCTATGGCTACACCTTC.

The CDR3 loop is CASIELLGNTIYF. Here the CDR3 DNA reads TGTGCCAGCATTGAGTTACTCGGAAACACCATATATTTT. V gene TRBV6-1 combines with J gene TRBJ1-3; no clear D. V was trimmed by 7 bases and J by 4 bases, leaving 11 bases between them. The CDR3 is 13 amino acids. Germline assignment: CDR1 MNHNS and CDR2 SASEGT.

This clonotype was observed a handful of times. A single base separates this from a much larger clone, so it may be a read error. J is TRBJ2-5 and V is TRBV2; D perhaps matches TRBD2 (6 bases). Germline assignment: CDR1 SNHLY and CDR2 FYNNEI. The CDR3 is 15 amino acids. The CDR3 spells CASYGDSTKGETQHF. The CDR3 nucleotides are TGTGCCAGCTATGGGGACTCGACCAAGGGAGAGACCCAGCACTTC.

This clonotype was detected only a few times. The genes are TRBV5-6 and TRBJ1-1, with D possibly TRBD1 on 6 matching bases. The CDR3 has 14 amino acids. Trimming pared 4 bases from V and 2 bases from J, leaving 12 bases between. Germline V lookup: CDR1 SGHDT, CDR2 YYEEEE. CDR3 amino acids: CASSPDSPNTEAFF. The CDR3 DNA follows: TGTGCCAGCAGCCCGGACAGCCCAAACACTGAAGCTTTCTTT.

DNA for the CDR3: TGTGCCAAGCGTGGAGCGGGAGACCGTAATGAGCAGTTCTTC. Its protein product is CAKRGAGDRNEQFF. The chain employs TRBV19 and TRBJ2-1; 8 nucleotides agree with TRBD2. Germline values: CDR1 LNHDA, CDR2 SQIVND (reference sequence). The CDR3 has 14 amino acids. The trim removed 10 bases at V and 7 bases at J, leaving 12 bases unmatched.

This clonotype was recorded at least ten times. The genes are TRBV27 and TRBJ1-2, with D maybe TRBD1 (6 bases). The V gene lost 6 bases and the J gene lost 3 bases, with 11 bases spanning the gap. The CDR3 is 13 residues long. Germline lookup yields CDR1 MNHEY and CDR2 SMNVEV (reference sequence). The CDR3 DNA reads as TGTGCCAGCAGCCCTGGACAGTACTATGGCTACACCTTC. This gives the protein CASSPGQYYGYTF.

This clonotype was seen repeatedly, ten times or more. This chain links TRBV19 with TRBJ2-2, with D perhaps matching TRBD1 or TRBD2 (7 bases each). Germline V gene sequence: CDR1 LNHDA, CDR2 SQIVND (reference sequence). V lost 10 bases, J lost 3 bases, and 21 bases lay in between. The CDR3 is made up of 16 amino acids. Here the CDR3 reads CATEGAGVGYTGELFF. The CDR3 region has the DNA TGTGCCACGGAGGGGGCGGGAGTTGGCTACACCGGGGAGCTGTTTTTT.